The 19 T cell receptor beta chains below all came from one sample that was sequenced in a study of blood T cell repertoires in COVID-19. Some clones are missing from TCRdb's copy, which holds only in-frame ones; the method was immunoSEQ multiplex PCR. Of roughly 260,000 clones listed, roughly nine tenths were seen once; the top ten hold 0.95% to 1.5%. Sequenced sample: PBMCs or T cells enriched from blood (not recorded which). The receptors shown here come from a human donor in a cohort exposed to, infected with or recovered from COVID-19 (not recorded which). The donor label of this sample is uncertain.

CDR3 DNA: TGTGCCTGGAGTGCAGACAGGGGGGACTATGGCTACACCTTC. Protein product: CAWSADRGDYGYTF. This chain uses TRBV30 with TRBJ1-2, with TRBD1 identical over 9 bases. CDR3 length: 14 amino acids. Germline V lookup: CDR1 GTSNPN, CDR2 SVGIG (reference sequence). Trimming cost V 1 base and J 3 bases; bases outside gene matches: 3.

The chain joins TRBV29-1 to TRBJ1-2; perhaps TRBD1 as D (6 bases). The V gene lost 4 bases and the J gene lost 7 bases, with 16 bases spanning the gap. The germline V gene has CDR1 SQVTM and CDR2 ANQGSEA. The CDR3 covers 13 residues. The CDR3 nucleotides read TGCAGCGTTGCTAGTTATTCAGGGGTTGGCTACACCTTC. As protein: CSVASYSGVGYTF.

V and J are TRBV7-9 and TRBJ1-1, with D hard to call. This CDR3 comprises 13 residues. Per germline, CDR1 SEHNR and CDR2 FQNEAQ (reference sequence). Trimming took off 3 bases at V and 1 base at J, with 6 bases between the two ends. CDR3 DNA sequence: TGTGCCAGCAGCTTGGAGTCGAACACTGAAGCTTTCTTT. Translating it yields CASSLESNTEAFF.

J is TRBJ2-1 and V is TRBV27; perhaps TRBD1 as D (6 bases). The CDR3 has 13 residues. Trimming took off 0 bases at V and 6 bases at J, with 6 bases between the two ends. Germline V lookup: CDR1 MNHEY, CDR2 SMNVEV (reference sequence). DNA for the CDR3: TGTGCCAGCAGTTTATCAGGGGGCAATGAGCAGTTCTTC. This translates into CASSLSGGNEQFF.

The rearrangement joins TRBV3-1 (or the pseudogene TRBV3-2) to TRBJ2-3, with 7 bases that match TRBD2. The V gene's germline CDR1 is LGHDT and CDR2 YNNKEL (reference sequence). The CDR3 is 17 residues long. V lost 4 bases and J lost 2; bases outside the gene matches: 12. In DNA, the CDR3 is TGTGCCAGCAGCCTCGGCCAGCGGGGATTTCTCACAGATACGCAGTATTTT. Its protein product is CASSLGQRGFLTDTQYF.

A note on this clone: The same CDR3 can be traced to other DNA sequences in this sample. The chain carries TRBV6-5 and TRBJ1-2, with 7 bases aligning to TRBD1. CDR1 is MNHEY, CDR2 SVGAGI, per germline. The length of the CDR3 is 12 residues. J lost 4 bases, V lost 8 bases, and 4 bases had no gene match. The CDR3 DNA follows: TGTGCCAGCCGACAGGGAGGCTATGGCTACACCTTC. Translation gives CASRQGGYGYTF.

The chain employs TRBV15 and TRBJ1-4; D not certain. The CDR3 has 14 amino acids. V dropped 0 bases and J dropped 7 bases, with 9 bases sitting between them. Germline CDR1 LNHNV, CDR2 YYDKDF (reference sequence). The CDR3 here is CATSRDIAVEKLFF. The CDR3 DNA reads TGTGCCACCAGCAGAGATATCGCAGTTGAAAAACTGTTTTTT.

This rearrangement joins TRBV27 to TRBJ1-1; a weak D match, TRBD1 (5 bases). CDR3 length: 12 amino acids. Germline values: CDR1 MNHEY, CDR2 SMNVEV (reference sequence). Trimming stripped 6 bases from V and 1 base from J, with 6 bases between. CDR3 amino acids: CASRGGNTEAFF. CDR3 sequence (DNA): TGTGCCAGCAGGGGGGGGAACACTGAAGCTTTCTTT.

This chain uses TRBV7-6 with TRBJ2-1; D is unresolved. CDR1 is SGHVS and CDR2 is FNYEAQ in the germline V gene. The V end lost 1 base, the J end lost 7 bases, and 8 bases lay between the germline ends. This CDR3 is 13 amino acids long. The CDR3: CASSLGLENEQFF. As DNA, the CDR3 is TGTGCCAGCAGCTTAGGGTTAGAAAATGAGCAGTTCTTC.

The CDR3 DNA follows: TGTGCCAGCAGCCCCATAGGCGGCACTGAAGCTTTCTTT. As protein: CASSPIGGTEAFF. The chain recombines TRBV9 with TRBJ1-1, with no clear D. Germline V gene data show CDR1 as SGDLS and CDR2 as YYNGEE. Trimming removed 4 bases from V and 4 bases from J, with 11 bases in between. The CDR3 has 13 amino acids.

The chain has TRBV6-7 and TRBJ1-1, with unresolved D. TRBV6-7 qualifies as an ORF whose function is uncertain. The V and J ends lost 0 bases and 4 bases respectively, with 12 bases between them. The CDR3 runs 15 residues. Here the CDR3 DNA reads TGTGCCAGCAGTTACTCTAGAGGGCGGACCACTGAAGCTTTCTTT. This sequence encodes CASSYSRGRTTEAFF.

This chain connects TRBV4-1 to TRBJ1-3, with 7 bases lining up with TRBD1. CDR3 size: 15 residues. The ends lost 1 base at V and 4 bases at J; junction bases unmatched: 4. CDR1 MGHRA and CDR2 YSYEKL come from the germline V gene. The CDR3 reads CASSQGQGAGNTIYF. Written as DNA, the CDR3 is TGCGCCAGCAGCCAAGGACAGGGCGCGGGAAACACCATATATTTT.

This chain connects TRBV10-3 to TRBJ1-2; 9 bases agree with TRBD1. CDR3 length: 13 amino acids. Germline V lookup: CDR1 ENHRY, CDR2 SYGVKD. V dropped 11 bases and J dropped 12; count of bases not matched to a gene: 16. The CDR3 sequence: CAAEPGQGQGHTF. The CDR3 nucleotides read TGTGCCGCCGAACCGGGACAGGGTCAGGGTCACACCTTC.

The CDR3 reads CASSQRDRAYEQYF. CDR3 coding DNA: TGTGCCAGTAGCCAAAGGGACAGAGCCTACGAGCAGTACTTC. The V and J genes are TRBV19 and TRBJ2-7; 7 nucleotides agree with TRBD1. Germline assignment: CDR1 LNHDA and CDR2 SQIVND (reference sequence). J gave up 2 bases and V 6 bases, and 7 bases lay outside the gene matches. The CDR3 runs 14 residues.

The chain combines TRBV29-1 with TRBJ1-3, with a possible D match to TRBD1 (6 bases). Germline values: CDR1 SQVTM, CDR2 ANQGSEA. This CDR3 contains 13 residues. With 5 bases removed from V and 4 bases from J, the gap between germline ends came to 12 bases. The CDR3 nucleotides read TGCAGCGTTCAGGGGCCCCCAGGAAACACCATATATTTT. Translating gives CSVQGPPGNTIYF.

The rearrangement uses TRBV27 and TRBJ2-3, with 13 positions matching TRBD2. With 4 bases clipped from V and 4 bases from J, the junction kept 5 bases outside the gene matches. The CDR3 is 16 amino acids. Germline V gene data show CDR1 as MNHEY and CDR2 as SMNVEV (reference sequence). The DNA of the CDR3 is TGTGCCAGCAGTTCTCTAGGACTAGCGGGGGCAGATACGCAGTATTTT. This sequence encodes CASSSLGLAGADTQYF.

The V gene is TRBV6-1, the J gene TRBJ1-1; D might be TRBD1 (6 bases). Germline-derived CDR1 and CDR2 are MNHNS and SASEGT. The CDR3 is 16 residues long. V lost 4 bases and J lost 2, with 17 bases in between. In DNA form, the CDR3 reads TGTGCCAGCAGTGCGCGGGGGGCGTTGGACAACACTGAAGCTTTCTTT. This translates into CASSARGALDNTEAFF.

The chain couples TRBV11-2 to TRBJ2-3, with 9 bases fitting TRBD2. The V gene's germline CDR1 is SGHAT and CDR2 FQNNGV. The CDR3 length is 18 residues. Losses at the gene ends were 6 bases for V and 3 bases for J; bases not matched to a gene: 16. This chain's CDR3 is CASSQGVFAGGPTDTQYF. The CDR3 nucleotides are TGTGCCAGCAGTCAAGGGGTGTTCGCGGGGGGGCCTACAGATACGCAGTATTTT. The full variable domain, in which reference TRBV11-2 and TRBJ2-3 provide the parts outside the CDR3, is EAGVAQSPRYKIIEKRQSVAFWCNPISGHATLYWYQQILGQGPKLLIQFQNNGVVDDSQLPKDRFSAERLKGVDSTLKIQPAKLEDSAVYLCASSQGVFAGGPTDTQYFGPGTRLTVL.

The rearrangement joins TRBV19 to TRBJ2-2; TRBD1 matches at 7 bases. V was clipped by 3 bases and J by 4 bases; unmatched bases: 11. CDR1 is LNHDA, CDR2 SQIVND, per germline (reference sequence). The CDR3 covers 17 residues. For the CDR3, the DNA is TGTGCCAGTAGTATCAAAGGGTTTGGGACAGCCACCGGGGAGCTGTTTTTT. Protein: CASSIKGFGTATGELFF.